This record looks at one TCR beta chain sequence and its context. This entry belongs to a study of shared clonotypes between healthy human individuals. Here immunoSEQ multiplex PCR was the method, and the copy in TCRdb shows in-frame clones only, minus some. The sample has about 1.5 million clones; roughly 95% are singletons. This CDR3 contains 16 residues. Germline loops: CDR1 SGDLS, CDR2 YYNGEE. Trimming cost V 2 bases and J 9 bases; bases outside gene matches: 10. The chain couples TRBV9 to TRBJ2-1, with 11 bases lining up with TRBD2. Sequenced input: naive CD4+ T cells sorted from blood. The subset was: CD45RA+ positively selected. This clonotype originated in a man under 40 in good health. In nucleotides, the CDR3 is TGTGCCAGCAGCGTTTCGGTAGCGGGAGGGCCAGTTGAGCAGTTCTTC. It translates to CASSVSVAGGPVEQFF.